This T cell receptor beta chain was retrieved from a study of CD8+ T cells in alopecia areata. Study-level background: Percentage of affected scalp area was the basis on which treated patients' severity was scored.

This clone was observed a single time. Its antigen is as yet unknown. The CDR3 has 12 residues. Trimming removed 11 bases from V and 8 bases from J; junction bases left unmatched: 11. Germline CDR1 is SNHLY and CDR2 is FYNNEI. Study observations and caveats: Higher clonality and more expanded CD8+ clones appeared in lesional than normal scalp. Many expanded lesional clones persisted during tofacitinib (in both scalp and blood). Tofacitinib significantly reduced both scalp clonality and expanded CD8+ clones among the top 100.

Extracted RNA was reverse transcribed into cDNA, the sequencing template. Sequenced by immunoSEQ multiplex PCR; TCRdb stores in-frame clones only, minus some. The data contain more than 110,000 clones, nearly 55% of them singletons. As to treatment: oral pan-JAK inhibitor, 5-10 mg twice daily. The starting material was CD8+ T cells sorted from blood, obtained at week 4, from a patient treated with tofacitinib. This chain uses TRBV2 with TRBJ1-1, with 7 bases fitting TRBD1. The TCR comes from a human donor with alopecia areata. The CDR3 DNA is TGTGCCCGGATGTACAGGGGACCCGAAGCTTTCTTT. It is translated as CARMYRGPEAFF.